The rows below give T cell receptor beta chains drawn from one sample of a study of T cell responses to AZD1222 COVID-19 vaccine. TCRdb's table, derived via immunoSEQ multiplex PCR, lists solely in-frame clones and lacks some. The data hold roughly 93,000 clones, with about 89% observed a single time. The sample was peripheral blood, taken on day 0 of AZD1222 vaccination. The source is an adult in good health. Both conserved end residues are trimmed from each CDR3. The D gene is left open where the match is weak.

D	V	CDR3
TRBD1	TRBV5-4	ASSRTGEGGTQY
NA	TRBV5-1	ASSLAGRMNTEAF
NA	TRBV30	AWRAIGTWDSPLH
TRBD1	TRBV19	ASSIGAGGVRTEAF
TRBD1	TRBV30	AWSAFRAGGPLNTEAF
TRBD2	TRBV7-2	ASSPVGGEYNEQF
TRBD2	TRBV7-2	ASSPRVAGGGETQY
NA	TRBV4-3	ASSQVVGGTDTQY
TRBD2	TRBV19	ASMGLAGGTRRF
TRBD2	TRBV4-2	ASSQDGSGGSRQVTQY
NA	TRBV9	ASSSTSYGYT
NA	TRBV18	ASSGSGSYEQY
NA	TRBV12-5	AMRGEVVGTDTQY
TRBD1	TRBV28	ASSSPGGLNTEAF
TRBD1	TRBV7-3	ASRSEGTASNSPLH
TRBD1	TRBV30	AWSDSRTGLGTGELF
NA	TRBV18	ASSPSRGDNTEAF
NA	TRBV19	ASSIRSVSGEKLF
TRBD2	TRBV19	ASSSRAGGPLDTQY
NA	TRBV6-1	ASSEGQWDNYGYT
NA	TRBV5-1	ASAGGDSLPSNYGYT
NA	TRBV27	ASSHYEQY
TRBD2	TRBV7-2	ASSFGAGRAYEQY
NA	TRBV5-1	ASSSKYEDGYT
TRBD1	TRBV6-5	ASTADRVQSPLH
TRBD1	TRBV15	AIPGQSTTEAF
NA	TRBV6-4	ASSTTLNTIY
NA	TRBV5-1	ASSRIAGDYGYT
NA	TRBV3-1/TRBV3-2	ASSPQGGARGYT
NA	TRBV27	ASSADIMTSYEQY
TRBD1	TRBV3-1/TRBV3-2	ASSRTSPTGRTEAF
NA	TRBV14	ASSQIAGLSQY
TRBD1	TRBV7-9	ASSLGTAYEQY
NA	TRBV5-8	ASSLLNNYGYT
NA	TRBV29-1	SALTGWGTEAF
NA	TRBV5-6	ASSLRGSHAGELF
TRBD1	TRBV4-2	ASSQDPGTGGHQPQH
TRBD1	TRBV2	ASNWDRSGGELF
NA	TRBV7-8	ASSLGGEVGELF
NA	TRBV12-3/TRBV12-4	ASRAGWDEQY
TRBD1	TRBV9	ASSVGQGARETQY
NA	TRBV18	ASSPSWGTGELF
NA	TRBV10-1	ASSESGLVSEQY
TRBD2	TRBV6-2/TRBV6-3	ASSAEERGLLRALPKQY
NA	TRBV6-1	ASREGRIQETQY
NA	TRBV27	ASSRDQWLMNTEAF
TRBD2	TRBV5-4	ASSSDSGGKTQY
NA	TRBV24-1	ATSGLPVRVTKNIQY
NA	TRBV11-3	ASRLGQNTEAF
TRBD1	TRBV7-9	ASSPDRGYNSPLH
TRBD2	TRBV30	AWGDGTSGDTQY
NA	TRBV7-9	ASSYLLTGTLNTEAF
NA	TRBV12-3/TRBV12-4	ASSFLYGGGYT
NA	TRBV12-3/TRBV12-4	ASSLHGART
NA	TRBV3-1/TRBV3-2	ASSQDGGGDTEAF